The rows below give T cell receptor beta chains drawn from one sample of a study of T cells after yellow fever vaccination. Each CDR3 protein gets one entry after TCRdb re-called the 5' RACE reads with MiXCR. The profile covers over 300,000 distinct CDR3 sequences, with roughly 3.5% appearing a single time and around a quarter taken by the ten largest. This material consisted of PBMCs, taken on the day of the yellow fever booster vaccination. These receptors came from a man aged 18 to 30 who received the YFV17D yellow fever vaccine. The CDR3 runs from the conserved cysteine through the conserved F or W. A D gene is named only where the DNA matches it firmly. Clone sizes are given selectively: once, few, many, or a class where the clone is expanded.

j_call: TRBJ2-1
d_call: TRBD2
v_call: TRBV5-1
clone_size: few
cdr3_nt: TGCGCCAGCAGCTTGGAGTGGCGGGGGAGCTACATTGAGCAGTTCTTC
cdr3_aa: CASSLEWRGSYIEQFF

j_call: TRBJ2-5
d_call: .
v_call: TRBV3-1
clone_size: .
cdr3_nt: TGTGCCAGCAGCCAAGAAGGAGGGGTTGAGACCCAGTACTTC
cdr3_aa: CASSQEGGVETQYF

j_call: TRBJ2-4
d_call: .
v_call: TRBV5-7
clone_size: many
cdr3_nt: TGTGCCAGGAGGGGTTTAGCCAAAAACATTCAGTACTTC
cdr3_aa: CARRGLAKNIQYF

j_call: TRBJ2-3
d_call: .
v_call: TRBV7-2
clone_size: many
cdr3_nt: TGTGCCAGCAGCACAACCCAGGGGACAGATACGCAGTATTTT
cdr3_aa: CASSTTQGTDTQYF

j_call: TRBJ2-5
d_call: .
v_call: TRBV19
clone_size: many
cdr3_nt: TGTGCCAGTAGCTTGCAAGTGAGGGCCAAATGGGAGACCCAGTACTTC
cdr3_aa: CASSLQVRAKWETQYF

j_call: TRBJ2-1
d_call: .
v_call: TRBV5-4
clone_size: many
cdr3_nt: TGTGCCAGCAGCCGGACTAACCTGGATGAGCAGTTCTTC
cdr3_aa: CASSRTNLDEQFF

j_call: TRBJ2-1
d_call: .
v_call: TRBV9
clone_size: many
cdr3_nt: TGTGCCAGCAGCGTTGCAGGGCTTTACAATGAGCAGTTCTTC
cdr3_aa: CASSVAGLYNEQFF

j_call: TRBJ1-4
d_call: .
v_call: TRBV5-1
clone_size: many
cdr3_nt: TGCGCCAGCAGCCCCACATGGGCGGACCCTAATGAAAAACTGTTTTTT
cdr3_aa: CASSPTWADPNEKLFF

j_call: TRBJ1-6
d_call: .
v_call: TRBV28
clone_size: .
cdr3_nt: TGTGCCAGCAGTTTGATAGGGCTCGGTTCACCCCTCCACTTT
cdr3_aa: CASSLIGLGSPLHF

j_call: TRBJ2-7
d_call: .
v_call: TRBV3-1
clone_size: .
cdr3_nt: TGTGCCAGCAGCCAAGATTGGGCCAGGGGATCCTACGAGCAGTACTTC
cdr3_aa: CASSQDWARGSYEQYF

j_call: TRBJ1-2
d_call: .
v_call: TRBV12-3/TRBV12-4
clone_size: few
cdr3_nt: TGTGCCAGCAGCTGGACCGGGAATAACTATGGCTACACCTTC
cdr3_aa: CASSWTGNNYGYTF

j_call: TRBJ2-1
d_call: TRBD2
v_call: TRBV20-1
clone_size: many
cdr3_nt: TGCAGTGCTAGCCGTAGCGGGGGGGCCGGCAATGAGCAGTTCTTC
cdr3_aa: CSASRSGGAGNEQFF

j_call: TRBJ1-1
d_call: .
v_call: TRBV4-2
clone_size: few
cdr3_nt: TGTGCCAGCAGCCAGAGAGGAACAGCGAACACTGAAGCTTTCTTT
cdr3_aa: CASSQRGTANTEAFF

j_call: TRBJ1-2
d_call: .
v_call: TRBV29-1
clone_size: .
cdr3_nt: TGCAGCGTTGACGGCCCAAACTATGGCTACACCTTC
cdr3_aa: CSVDGPNYGYTF